This TCR beta chain appears in the sequencing data of a study of cytomegalovirus exposure and HLA in healthy donors. Study conclusions and caveats: A later analysis showed that HLA-associated TCR beta chains had undergone more clonal expansion than equally common others.

Concerning this clone: The antigen remains unidentified.

V was pared by 10 bases and J by 3 bases, with 16 bases between. This CDR3 comprises 15 residues. Germline V CDR1 and CDR2: MDHEN, SYDVKM. The study ran its PCR with 60 Vbeta and 13 Jbeta primers. Produced via immunoSEQ multiplex PCR; TCRdb's table is partial and in-frame only. The table has around 83,000 clones, over 75% seen once. The chain joins TRBV28 to TRBJ1-6, with D possibly being TRBD1 (5 bases). The receptor was isolated from a male donor in good health and CMV-seropositive. Input material: PBMCs. CDR3 nucleotide sequence: TGTGCCACAAACGGTCGACAGTTCTATAATTCACCCCTCCACTTT. Residues: CATNGRQFYNSPLHF.